One and the same sample provided the 17 T cell receptor beta chains below, sequenced in a study of cytomegalovirus exposure and HLA in healthy donors. The PCR used 60 Vbeta and 13 Jbeta primers. This table comes from immunoSEQ multiplex PCR, and its TCRdb copy is limited to in-frame clones, with some not included. The repertoire holds some 88,000 clones, with approximately 71% as singletons. The material sequenced was PBMCs. The receptors derive from a woman between 18 and 30 years old in good health and CMV-seropositive.

V gene TRBV7-6 combines with J gene TRBJ2-2; 10 bases fit TRBD2. Unmatched junction bases numbered 8, after V lost 5 bases and J lost 5 bases. From germline, CDR1 is SGHVS and CDR2 FNYEAQ. The CDR3 length is 16 residues. The CDR3 sequence: CASSLRPTSGTGELFF. CDR3 DNA: TGTGCCAGCAGCCTTCGCCCGACTAGCGGGACCGGGGAGCTGTTTTTT.

This clone showed up just a few times. CDR3 protein: CASSEGTSRRELFF. The CDR3 DNA sequence: TGTGCCAGCAGTGAGGGGACTAGCCGCCGGGAGCTGTTTTTT. The rearrangement uses TRBV6-5 and TRBJ2-2; 9 nucleotides align to TRBD2. Germline V gene sequence: CDR1 MNHEY, CDR2 SVGAGI. The CDR3 sequence is 14 residues long. The V and J ends lost 5 bases and 9 bases, in that order; junction bases with no gene match: 7.

This chain joins TRBV5-5 and TRBJ2-5; 9 positions agree with TRBD2. The J call may not be correct, given that the DNA end is closer to TRBJ2-7. The CDR3 runs 15 residues. Per the germline V gene, CDR1 is SGHKS and CDR2 is YYEKEE (reference sequence). Written as DNA, the CDR3 is TGTGCCAGCAGCCTCCCCAGCGGGGGGCCAGGCGAGCAGTACTTC. It is translated as CASSLPSGGPGEQYF.

This clone was observed a few times. The chain combines TRBV6-5 with TRBJ2-7, with 15 bases aligning to TRBD2. The trim removed 0 bases at V and 4 bases at J, leaving 1 base unmatched. Germline CDR1 is MNHEY and CDR2 is SVGAGI. This CDR3 has 16 amino acids. The CDR3 region is CASSYSGTSGGYEQYF. The CDR3 DNA reads TGTGCCAGCAGTTACTCCGGGACTAGCGGGGGGTACGAGCAGTACTTC.

This chain joins TRBV28 and TRBJ1-2; TRBD1 aligns across 9 bases. Germline lookup yields CDR1 MDHEN and CDR2 SYDVKM. V shed 5 bases, J shed 8 bases, and the junction held 15 bases outside the gene matches. This CDR3 is 16 amino acids long. The CDR3 here is CASSPAGQGPQKGYTF. In DNA form, the CDR3 reads TGTGCCAGCAGTCCGGCGGGACAGGGCCCCCAAAAGGGCTACACCTTC.

With respect to this clone: In the same sample, other DNA sequences code for this CDR3. The V gene is TRBV27, the J gene TRBJ2-1; D possibly corresponds to TRBD2 (5 bases). CDR1 is MNHEY, CDR2 SMNVEV, per germline (reference sequence). The CDR3 runs to 15 residues. The germline V and J ends were trimmed by 7 bases and 2 bases, with 15 bases remaining between them. The CDR3 nucleotides are TGTGCCAGCAAGGAATTGAGCGGACCCTACAATGAGCAGTTCTTC. Translated: CASKELSGPYNEQFF.

CDR3 protein: CSAAGAGPSYGYTF. The CDR3 DNA follows: TGCAGCGCCGCGGGAGCTGGCCCTAGCTATGGCTACACCTTC. The chain recombines TRBV29-1 with TRBJ1-2; no firm D call. Trimming stripped 7 bases from V and 4 bases from J, with 19 bases between. This CDR3 comprises 14 residues. Looked up from germline, CDR1 is SQVTM and CDR2 is ANQGSEA. The full variable domain, rest sourced from reference TRBV29-1 and TRBJ1-2, is SAVISQKPSRDICQRGTSLTIQCQVDSQVTMMFWYRQQPGQSLTLIATANQGSEATYESGFVIDKFPISRPNLTFSTLTVSNMSPEDSSIYLCSAAGAGPSYGYTFGSGTRLTVV.

CDR3 in DNA: TGTGCCAGCAGCTCAACCGACAGGGAGCACAATCAGCCCCAGCATTTT. Translated: CASSSTDREHNQPQHF. The rearrangement uses TRBV5-6 and TRBJ1-5, with 7 positions matching TRBD1. Germline lookup yields CDR1 SGHDT and CDR2 YYEEEE. V lost 3 bases to trimming and J lost 3 bases; unmatched junction nucleotides: 9. The CDR3 length is 16 residues.

This clone was observed a few times. CDR3 amino acids: CASSLEGTLYGYTF. For the CDR3, the DNA is TGTGCCAGCAGCTTAGAGGGCACCCTCTATGGCTACACCTTC. The chain links TRBV11-2 to TRBJ1-2; D gene uncertain. This CDR3 is 14 amino acids long. Trimming pared 0 bases from V and 4 bases from J, leaving 9 bases between. The germline gives CDR1 SGHAT, CDR2 FQNNGV.

This clone came up a few times. The chain is built from TRBV7-6 and TRBJ2-5, with 8 bases that match TRBD2. With 0 bases clipped from V and 1 base from J, the junction kept 7 bases outside the gene matches. Germline V lookup: CDR1 SGHVS, CDR2 FNYEAQ. The CDR3 is made up of 17 amino acids. For the CDR3, the DNA is TGTGCCAGCAGCTTAGCGGTTGCGGGAGGATCCCAAGAGACCCAGTACTTC. Translation gives CASSLAVAGGSQETQYF.

This clone is a singleton in its sample. The CDR3 nucleotides read TGTGCCAGCAGCACCCCTGGAGACAGGGTAGTTCTCTATAGCAATCAGCCCCAGCATTTT. Translation: CASSTPGDRVVLYSNQPQHF. This rearrangement joins TRBV21-1 to TRBJ1-5; TRBD1, the table's D call, was not compared with the DNA. TRBV21-1 is a pseudogene segment. This CDR3 is 20 amino acids long.

The chain combines TRBV13 with TRBJ1-2; TRBD1 matches at 8 bases. Germline V lookup: CDR1 PRHDT, CDR2 FYEKMQ (reference sequence). The CDR3 consists of 15 residues. Trimming removed 10 bases from V and 0 bases from J; junction bases left unmatched: 10. CDR3 sequence reads: CAILQGAPSNYGYTF. The CDR3 coding sequence is TGTGCCATCCTCCAGGGGGCACCATCTAACTATGGCTACACCTTC.

The chain couples TRBV29-1 to TRBJ2-2; 9 bases match TRBD2. Germline values: CDR1 SQVTM, CDR2 ANQGSEA. The junction had 8 bases not matched to a gene; V was cut back by 6 bases and J by 6 bases. The CDR3 spans 14 residues. The CDR3 loop is CSVGGLAGPGELFF. The CDR3 region has the DNA TGCAGCGTGGGGGGACTAGCAGGGCCCGGGGAGCTGTTTTTT.

The chain uses TRBV5-4 and TRBJ2-5; TRBD1 is a possible D gene (6 bases). With the DNA end fitting TRBJ2-7 better, the J assignment may be wrong. The CDR3 covers 14 residues. Looked up from germline, CDR1 is SGHNT and CDR2 is YYREEE (reference sequence). CDR3 sequence: CASSSRTRGHEQYF. For the CDR3, the DNA is TGTGCCAGCAGCTCCCGCACCAGGGGCCACGAGCAGTACTTC.

The gene calls are TRBV28 and TRBJ1-6, with D perhaps TRBD1 (6 bases). V was shortened by 1 base and J by 7 bases, with 14 bases between the two germline ends. Germline loops: CDR1 MDHEN, CDR2 SYDVKM. The CDR3 consists of 16 residues. The CDR3 bases are TGTGCCAGCAGTTTATTCGGGCAGGGGAACAATTCACCCCTCCACTTT. It codes for CASSLFGQGNNSPLHF.

The V gene is TRBV19, the J gene TRBJ2-5; 7 bases are shared with TRBD2. Trimming took 3 bases from V and 4 from J; bases not matched to a gene: 5. The CDR3 loop spans 14 amino acids. Per the germline V gene, CDR1 is LNHDA and CDR2 is SQIVND (reference sequence). The CDR3 region has the DNA TGTGCCAGTAGTATCAGCGGGGCCGGAGAGACCCAGTACTTC. Translating gives CASSISGAGETQYF.

The chain links TRBV30 to TRBJ1-3, with unresolved D. The CDR3 is made up of 13 amino acids. The V gene lost 0 bases and the J gene lost 8 bases, with 11 bases spanning the gap. The germline V gene encodes CDR1 GTSNPN and CDR2 SVGIG (reference sequence). In DNA, the CDR3 is TGTGCCTGGAGTGTACGTCGGGGTGACACCATATATTTT. Translation gives CAWSVRRGDTIYF.